This record covers a single T cell receptor (beta chain). Template switching created a universal primer site, and the cDNA included unique molecular identifiers. TCRdb independently ran MiXCR on the 5' RACE reads; one entry per CDR3 protein. The sample carries 500,000 to 550,000 distinct CDR3 sequences, about 20% recorded once. This record comes from a study of identical twins. The germline V gene has CDR1 MNHNY and CDR2 SVGAGI (reference sequence). The CDR3 length is 12 residues. The J segment lost 6 bases and the V segment lost 4 bases, leaving 1 base of the junction unmatched. The same data also contributed to another study, on T cells expressing NK-cell markers.

The source of this sequence is a woman younger than 35 in good health. The sample taken for sequencing was CD4+ T cells sorted from blood. The chain joins TRBV6-6 to TRBJ2-7; 9 bases map to TRBD1. CDR3 DNA: TGTGCCAGCAGTTGGACAGGGGCCGAGCAGTACTTC. This encodes CASSWTGAEQYF.